The TCR beta chain described here comes from a study of shared clonotypes between healthy human individuals. Data came from immunoSEQ multiplex PCR; TCRdb stores just in-frame clones and leaves some out. Of about 750,000 clones listed, approximately 92% are singletons. The naive CD8 subset, CD45RO-negative cells positively selected for CCR7, excluded terminally differentiated effector memory CD45RA+ cells. Germline CDR1 is LNHDA and CDR2 is SQIVND (reference sequence). This CDR3 contains 15 residues. V was trimmed by 5 bases and J by 0 bases, leaving 12 bases between them. This sequence joins TRBV19 and TRBJ2-3, with D maybe TRBD1 (5 bases). The TCR originated in a man aged 25-40 years in good health. The sample was naive CD8+ T cells sorted from blood. The CDR3 is CASSLWGGSTDTQYF. The DNA for the CDR3 is TGTGCCAGTAGTCTGTGGGGCGGAAGCACAGATACGCAGTATTTT.